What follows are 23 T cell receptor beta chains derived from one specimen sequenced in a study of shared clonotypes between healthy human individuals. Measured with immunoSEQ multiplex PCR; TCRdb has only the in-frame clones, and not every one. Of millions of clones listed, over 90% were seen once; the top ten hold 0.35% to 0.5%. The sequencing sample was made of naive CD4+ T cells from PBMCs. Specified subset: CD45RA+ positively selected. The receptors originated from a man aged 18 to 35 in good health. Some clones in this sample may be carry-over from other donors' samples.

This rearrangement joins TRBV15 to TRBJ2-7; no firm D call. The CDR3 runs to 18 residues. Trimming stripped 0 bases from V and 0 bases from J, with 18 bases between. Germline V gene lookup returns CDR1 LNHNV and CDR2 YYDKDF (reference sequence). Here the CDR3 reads CATSRDRFGVTSSYEQYF. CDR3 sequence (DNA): TGTGCCACCAGCAGAGATCGGTTTGGAGTGACCAGCTCCTACGAGCAGTACTTC.

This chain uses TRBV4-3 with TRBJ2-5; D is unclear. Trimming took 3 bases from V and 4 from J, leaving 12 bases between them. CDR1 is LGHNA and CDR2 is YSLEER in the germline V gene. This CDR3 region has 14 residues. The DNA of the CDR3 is TGCGCCAGCAGCCAGGCGGTACAAGGAGAGACCCAGTACTTC. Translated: CASSQAVQGETQYF.

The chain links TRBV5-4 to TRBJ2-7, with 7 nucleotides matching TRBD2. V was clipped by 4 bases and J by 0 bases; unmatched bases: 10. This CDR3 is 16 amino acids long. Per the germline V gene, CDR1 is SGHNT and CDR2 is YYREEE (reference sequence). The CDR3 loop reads CASSAYMSGASYEQYF. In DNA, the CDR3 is TGTGCCAGCAGCGCTTATATGAGCGGGGCCTCCTACGAGCAGTACTTC.

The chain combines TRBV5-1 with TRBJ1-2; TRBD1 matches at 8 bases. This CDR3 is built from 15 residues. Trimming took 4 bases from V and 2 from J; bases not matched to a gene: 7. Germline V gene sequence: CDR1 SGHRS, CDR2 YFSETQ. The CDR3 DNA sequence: TGCGCCAGCAGCGGGGTGGACAGGGTAAACTATGGCTACACCTTC. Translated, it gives CASSGVDRVNYGYTF. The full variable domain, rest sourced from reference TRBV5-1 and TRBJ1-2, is KAGVTQTPRYLIKTRGQQVTLSCSPISGHRSVSWYQQTPGQGLQFLFEYFSETQRNKGNFPGRFSGRQFSNSRSEMNVSTLELGDSALYLCASSGVDRVNYGYTFGSGTRLTVV.

The CDR3 DNA follows: TGTGCCAGCAGTTTGGCGAGGGCACGGGTCACTGAAGCTTTCTTT. This codes for CASSLARARVTEAFF. The chain is built from TRBV28 and TRBJ1-1; D is uncertain. Germline CDR1 and CDR2: MDHEN and SYDVKM. Deletions cut 3 bases from V and 4 bases from J, with 15 bases between. The CDR3 is 15 residues long.

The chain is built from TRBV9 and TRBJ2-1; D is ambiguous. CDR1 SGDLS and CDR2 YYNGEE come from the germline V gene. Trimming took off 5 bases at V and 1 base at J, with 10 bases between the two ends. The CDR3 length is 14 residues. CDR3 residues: CASSIMGSYNEQFF. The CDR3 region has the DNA TGTGCCAGCAGTATTATGGGATCCTACAATGAGCAGTTCTTC.

CDR3 sequence (DNA): TGTGCCAGCAGCCCCGGGCCCAATGAGCAGTTCTTC. This gives the protein CASSPGPNEQFF. The chain couples TRBV7-2 to TRBJ2-1; D gene unclear. Deletions cut 5 bases from V and 6 bases from J, with 8 bases between. The length of the CDR3 is 12 residues. Germline assignment: CDR1 SGHTA and CDR2 FQGNSA.

The CDR3 sequence is CASSLGVFYGYTF. DNA of the CDR3: TGCGCCAGCAGCTTGGGAGTGTTCTATGGCTACACCTTC. The V gene is TRBV5-1, the J gene TRBJ1-2; D call uncertain. Germline V lookup: CDR1 SGHRS, CDR2 YFSETQ. The CDR3 contains 13 residues. V was trimmed by 0 bases and J by 4 bases, leaving 7 bases between them. Complete variable domain (other parts from reference TRBV5-1 and TRBJ1-2): KAGVTQTPRYLIKTRGQQVTLSCSPISGHRSVSWYQQTPGQGLQFLFEYFSETQRNKGNFPGRFSGRQFSNSRSEMNVSTLELGDSALYLCASSLGVFYGYTFGSGTRLTVV.

CDR3: CASSVGRTSGREGGFRETQYF. In DNA, the CDR3 is TGTGCCAGCAGCGTAGGTAGAACTAGCGGGAGAGAGGGAGGATTCCGTGAGACCCAGTACTTC. The rearrangement links TRBV9 to TRBJ2-5; 11 bases agree with TRBD2. With V trimmed by 0 bases and J by 5 bases, 21 bases remained unmatched. This CDR3 is built from 21 residues. The V gene's germline CDR1 is SGDLS and CDR2 YYNGEE.

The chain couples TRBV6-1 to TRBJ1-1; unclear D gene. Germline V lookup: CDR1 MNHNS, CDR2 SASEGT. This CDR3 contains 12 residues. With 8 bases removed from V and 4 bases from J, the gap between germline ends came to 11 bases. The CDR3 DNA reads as TGTGCCAGCGTCGGGAGGATCACTGAAGCTTTCTTT. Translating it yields CASVGRITEAFF.

CDR3 loop: CASTYPGLAGGGGTGELFF. The CDR3 DNA is TGTGCCAGCACCTACCCGGGACTAGCGGGAGGCGGTGGCACCGGGGAGCTGTTTTTT. The chain joins TRBV28 to TRBJ2-2, with 15 bases aligning to TRBD2. CDR3 length: 19 residues. The V gene end was trimmed by 7 bases and the J gene end by 4 bases; junction bases not matched to a gene: 13. Germline CDR1 MDHEN, CDR2 SYDVKM.

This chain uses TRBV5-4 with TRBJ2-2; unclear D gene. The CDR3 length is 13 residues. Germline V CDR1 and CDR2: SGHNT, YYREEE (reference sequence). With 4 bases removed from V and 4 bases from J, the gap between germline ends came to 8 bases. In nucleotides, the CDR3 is TGTGCCAGCAGCGTCAACCCCACCGGGGAGCTGTTTTTT. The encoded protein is CASSVNPTGELFF.

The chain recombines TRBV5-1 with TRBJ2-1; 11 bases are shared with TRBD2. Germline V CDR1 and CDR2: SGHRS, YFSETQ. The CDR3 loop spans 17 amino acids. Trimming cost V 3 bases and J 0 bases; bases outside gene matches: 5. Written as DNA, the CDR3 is TGCGCCAGCAGCTCCGGGACTAGCGGATCCTCCTACAATGAGCAGTTCTTC. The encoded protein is CASSSGTSGSSYNEQFF.

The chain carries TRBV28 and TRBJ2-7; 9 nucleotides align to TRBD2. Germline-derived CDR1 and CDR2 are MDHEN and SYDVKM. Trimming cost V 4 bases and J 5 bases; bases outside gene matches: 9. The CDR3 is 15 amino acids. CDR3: CASSYGSGSVDEQYF. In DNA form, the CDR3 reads TGTGCCAGCAGTTACGGTAGCGGGAGCGTCGACGAGCAGTACTTC.

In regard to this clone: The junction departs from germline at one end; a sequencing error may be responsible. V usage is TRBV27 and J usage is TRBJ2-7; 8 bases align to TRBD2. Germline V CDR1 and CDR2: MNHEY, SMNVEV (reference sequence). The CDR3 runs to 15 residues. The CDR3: CASSLSRIQRESSLF. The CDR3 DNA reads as TGTGCCAGCAGTTTATCGAGGATCCAGCGGGAGTCATCCCTCTTC.

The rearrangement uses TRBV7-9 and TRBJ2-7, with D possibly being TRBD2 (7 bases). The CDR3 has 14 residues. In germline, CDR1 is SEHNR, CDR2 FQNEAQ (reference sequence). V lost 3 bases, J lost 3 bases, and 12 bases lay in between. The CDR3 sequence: CASSLRGRGYEQYF. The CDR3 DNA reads TGTGCCAGCAGCTTGCGGGGGCGGGGCTACGAGCAGTACTTC.

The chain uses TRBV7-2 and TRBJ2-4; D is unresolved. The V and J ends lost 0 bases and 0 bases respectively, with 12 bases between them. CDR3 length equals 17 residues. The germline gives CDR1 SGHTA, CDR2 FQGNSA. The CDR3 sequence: CASSLAPTRVAKNIQYF. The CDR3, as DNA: TGTGCCAGCAGCTTAGCCCCCACCCGCGTAGCCAAAAACATTCAGTACTTC.

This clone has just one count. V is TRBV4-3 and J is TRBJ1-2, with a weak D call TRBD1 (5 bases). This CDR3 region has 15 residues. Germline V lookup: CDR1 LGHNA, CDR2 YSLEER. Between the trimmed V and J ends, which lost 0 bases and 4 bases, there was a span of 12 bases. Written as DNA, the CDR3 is TGCGCCAGCAGCCAAGATAGGCAGGGTGCCTATGGCTACACCTTC. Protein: CASSQDRQGAYGYTF.

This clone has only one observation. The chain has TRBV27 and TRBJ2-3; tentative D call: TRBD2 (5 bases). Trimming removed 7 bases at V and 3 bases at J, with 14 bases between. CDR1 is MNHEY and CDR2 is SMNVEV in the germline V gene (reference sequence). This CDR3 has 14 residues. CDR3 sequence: CASTRYGDTDTQYF. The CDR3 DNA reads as TGTGCCAGCACCAGATACGGGGATACAGATACGCAGTATTTT.

The CDR3 DNA is TGTGCCAGCACCCCTTCCCACTACGAGCAGTACTTC. It translates to CASTPSHYEQYF. The rearrangement uses TRBV11-3 and TRBJ2-7; D uncertain. This CDR3 contains 12 residues. CDR1 and CDR2 (germline): SGHNT, YENEEA. Deletions cut 7 bases from V and 3 bases from J, with 10 bases between.

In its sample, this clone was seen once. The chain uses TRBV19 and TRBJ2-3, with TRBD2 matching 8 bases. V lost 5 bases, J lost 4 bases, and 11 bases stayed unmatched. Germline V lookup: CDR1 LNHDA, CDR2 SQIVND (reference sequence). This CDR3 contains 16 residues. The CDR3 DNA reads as TGTGCCAGTAGTGCCCCGGGCGCGGGAGGATCAGATACGCAGTATTTT. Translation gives CASSAPGAGGSDTQYF.

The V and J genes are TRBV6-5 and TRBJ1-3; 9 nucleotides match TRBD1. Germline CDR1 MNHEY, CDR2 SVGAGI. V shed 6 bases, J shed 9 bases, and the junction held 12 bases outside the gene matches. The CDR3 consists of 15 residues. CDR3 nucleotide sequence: TGTGCCAGCAGAAGGGACAGGGACCCTGGAGGCACCATATATTTT. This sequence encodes CASRRDRDPGGTIYF.

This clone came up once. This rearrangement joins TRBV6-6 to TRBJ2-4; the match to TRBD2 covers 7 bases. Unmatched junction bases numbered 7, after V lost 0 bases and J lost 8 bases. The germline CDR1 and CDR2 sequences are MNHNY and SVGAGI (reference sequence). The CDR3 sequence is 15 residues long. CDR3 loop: CASSYSSPSGYIQYF. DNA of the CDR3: TGTGCCAGCAGTTACTCGTCCCCTAGCGGATACATTCAGTACTTC.